This T cell receptor beta chain was profiled in a study of blood T cell repertoires in COVID-19. Across the study: T cells, B-cell-depleted T cells, or PBMCs supplied cDNA or gDNA.

Per the study methods: From reference gene primer amplification, estimates of nucleated cell counts were derived. Assay: immunoSEQ multiplex PCR; the TCRdb copy retains only in-frame clones and omits some. V and J calls and clone size are as listed in that table; D and trimming were resolved from the DNA. In the table there are hundreds of thousands of clones, around nine tenths of which are singletons. Germline lookup yields CDR1 MNHEY and CDR2 SVGEGT. Trimming took off 4 bases at V and 7 bases at J, with 22 bases between the two ends. The CDR3 sequence is 16 residues long. The sequence derives from a woman aged 40 to 49 who had recovered from COVID-19. Sequencing was done on a sample of peripheral blood. The rearrangement joins TRBV6-2 or TRBV6-3 to TRBJ1-2, with D possibly being TRBD1 (6 bases). As DNA, the CDR3 is TGTGCCAGCAGTTTCACCCGTTGGGGGCGAGGTGGTGGCTACACCTTC. Its protein is CASSFTRWGRGGGYTF.